Included here is one T cell receptor (beta chain) sequence, with context. The sample comes from a study of T cell changes during pregnancy in multiple sclerosis. CDR1 and CDR2 (germline): SNHLY, FYNNEI. The V gene lost 6 bases and the J gene lost 6 bases, with 18 bases spanning the gap. The CDR3 runs 14 residues. Some clones are missing from TCRdb's copy, which holds only in-frame ones; the method was immunoSEQ multiplex PCR. The sample shows tens of thousands of clones, roughly nine tenths of them seen only once. The TCR originated in a female donor with multiple sclerosis, enrolled in a pregnancy study. The genes are TRBV2 and TRBJ2-7, with a tentative D call TRBD1 (6 bases). The sample was CD4+ T cells from peripheral blood mononuclear cells, taken before pregnancy. CDR3 in DNA: TGTGCCAGCAGGAGTAGTCAGGGGTCTGGCGAGCAGTACTTC. This encodes CASRSSQGSGEQYF.